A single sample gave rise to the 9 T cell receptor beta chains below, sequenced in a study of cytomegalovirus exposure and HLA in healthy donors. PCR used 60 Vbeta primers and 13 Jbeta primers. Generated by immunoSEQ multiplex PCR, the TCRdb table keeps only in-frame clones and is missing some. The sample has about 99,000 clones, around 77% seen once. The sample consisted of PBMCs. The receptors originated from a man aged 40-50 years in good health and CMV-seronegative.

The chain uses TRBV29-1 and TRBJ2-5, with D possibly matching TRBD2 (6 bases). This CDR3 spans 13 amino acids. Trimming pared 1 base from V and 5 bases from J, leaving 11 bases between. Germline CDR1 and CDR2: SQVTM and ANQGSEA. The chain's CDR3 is CSVEAGVWETQYF. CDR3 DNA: TGCAGCGTTGAAGCGGGAGTGTGGGAGACCCAGTACTTC.

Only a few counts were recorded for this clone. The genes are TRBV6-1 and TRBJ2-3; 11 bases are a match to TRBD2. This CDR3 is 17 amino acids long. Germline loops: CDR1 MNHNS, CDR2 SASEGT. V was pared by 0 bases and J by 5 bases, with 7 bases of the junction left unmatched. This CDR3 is CASSEALSSGRRDTQYF. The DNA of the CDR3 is TGTGCCAGCAGTGAAGCGCTTTCTAGCGGGAGGAGAGATACGCAGTATTTT.

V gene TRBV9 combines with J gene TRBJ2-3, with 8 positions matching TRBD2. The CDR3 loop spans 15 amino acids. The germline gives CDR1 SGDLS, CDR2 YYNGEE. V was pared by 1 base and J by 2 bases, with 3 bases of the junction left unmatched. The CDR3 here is CASSVNGGATDTQYF. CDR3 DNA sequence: TGTGCCAGCAGCGTAAACGGGGGGGCCACAGATACGCAGTATTTT. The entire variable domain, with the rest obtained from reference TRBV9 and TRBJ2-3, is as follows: DSGVTQTPKHLITATGQRVTLRCSPRSGDLSVYWYQQSLDQGLQFLIQYYNGEERAKGNILERFSAQQFPDLHSELNLSSLELGDSALYFCASSVNGGATDTQYFGPGTRLTVL.

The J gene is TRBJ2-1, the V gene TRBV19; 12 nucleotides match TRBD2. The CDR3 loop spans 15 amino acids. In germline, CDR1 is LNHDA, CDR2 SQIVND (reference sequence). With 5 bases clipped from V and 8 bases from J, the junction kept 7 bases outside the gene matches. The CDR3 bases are TGTGCCAGTAGTTACGGGACTAGCGGGCGGGATGAGCAGTTCTTC. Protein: CASSYGTSGRDEQFF.

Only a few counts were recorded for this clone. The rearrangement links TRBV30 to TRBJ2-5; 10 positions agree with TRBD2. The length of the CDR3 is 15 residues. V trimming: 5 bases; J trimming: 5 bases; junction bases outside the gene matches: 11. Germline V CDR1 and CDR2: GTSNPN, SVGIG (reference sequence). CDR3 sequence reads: CAWGAGTGLAETQYF. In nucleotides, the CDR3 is TGTGCCTGGGGAGCAGGAACGGGACTAGCGGAGACCCAGTACTTC.

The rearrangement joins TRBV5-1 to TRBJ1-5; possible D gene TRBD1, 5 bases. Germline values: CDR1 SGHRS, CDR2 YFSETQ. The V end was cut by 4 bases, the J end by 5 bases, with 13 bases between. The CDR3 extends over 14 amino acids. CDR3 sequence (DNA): TGCGCCAGCAGCCCCTGGGGCGGAGATCAGCCCCAGCATTTT. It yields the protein CASSPWGGDQPQHF.

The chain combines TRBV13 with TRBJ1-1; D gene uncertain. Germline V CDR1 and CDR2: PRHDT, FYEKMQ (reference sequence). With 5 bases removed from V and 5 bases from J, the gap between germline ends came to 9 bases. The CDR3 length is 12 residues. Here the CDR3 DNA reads TGTGCCAGCAGCGCAATTCGGACTGAAGCTTTCTTT. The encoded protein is CASSAIRTEAFF.

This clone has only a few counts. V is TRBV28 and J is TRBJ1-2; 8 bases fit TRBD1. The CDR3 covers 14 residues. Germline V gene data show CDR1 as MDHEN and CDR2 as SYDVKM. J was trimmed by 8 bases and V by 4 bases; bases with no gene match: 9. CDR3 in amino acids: CASSSRQTGDGYTF. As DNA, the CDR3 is TGTGCCAGCAGTTCCCGTCAGACAGGGGACGGCTACACCTTC.

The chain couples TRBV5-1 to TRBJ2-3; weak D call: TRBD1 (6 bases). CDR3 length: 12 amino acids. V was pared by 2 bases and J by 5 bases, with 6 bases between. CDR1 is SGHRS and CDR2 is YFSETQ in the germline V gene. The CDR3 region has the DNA TGCGCCAGCAGCTTACAGGGAGATACGCAGTATTTT. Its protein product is CASSLQGDTQYF.